A single TCR beta chain is shown here with its context. The antigen is not known. Germline-derived CDR1 and CDR2 are PRHDT and FYEKMQ (reference sequence). This CDR3 is 13 amino acids long. The V end lost 1 base, the J end lost 5 bases, and 7 bases lay between the germline ends. TCRdb's copy holds only in-frame clones and misses some; the assay was immunoSEQ multiplex PCR. This table has 20,000 to 25,000 clones, 87% appearing once. This sample was included in a study of T cells in localized non-small cell lung cancer. Overall study results and limits: Tumor showed lower T cell clonality than uninvolved adjacent lung, where it was highest. There were a median roughly 54 of the top 100 tumor clones appearing in adjacent lung. Longer survival (overall) was linked to higher T cell density in blood.

The receptor was derived from a man between 40 and 75 years old with stage II squamous cell lung carcinoma. This rearrangement joins TRBV13 to TRBJ2-3; D uncertain. Sequencing was performed on PBMCs, taken before any cancer treatment. The CDR3 coding sequence is TGTGCCAGCAGCTTAGCTCGGAGAGATACGCAGTATTTT. Residues: CASSLARRDTQYF.